This TCR beta chain comes out of a study of neoadjuvant nivolumab and ipilimumab in lung cancer. Study-level findings and limits: A small number of samples were TCR sequenced. Blood richness before therapy tracked richness in tumors resected after neoadjuvant therapy. Compared with tumor-adjacent uninvolved lung, resected tumors showed greater richness and clonality. From pretherapy to surgery, tumor richness and clonality rose with dual therapy.

The V gene end was trimmed by 1 base and the J gene end by 9 bases; junction bases not matched to a gene: 7. Looked up from germline, CDR1 is SGHDT and CDR2 is YYEEEE. This CDR3 contains 15 residues. Remarks on this clone: The target antigen is unknown.

Using immunoSEQ multiplex PCR, the repertoire was profiled, and TCRdb retains in-frame clones only, with some absent. Seen here are 5,500 to 8,500 clones, approximately 80% observed once, and the top ten hold around 5.3%. Specimen: tumor tissue, collected after neoadjuvant nivolumab, alone or with ipilimumab, at or shortly before surgery. The source is an adult with non-small cell lung cancer. The chain joins TRBV5-6 to TRBJ2-1; 10 bases map to TRBD2. The chain's CDR3 is CASSLPAGGQVEQFF. The CDR3 DNA reads TGTGCCAGCAGCTTGCCAGCGGGGGGGCAAGTTGAGCAGTTCTTC.